The entry below gives a single TCR beta chain sequence along with its context. The data were obtained in a study of T cell changes during pregnancy in multiple sclerosis. With 6 bases clipped from V and 5 bases from J, the junction kept 12 bases outside the gene matches. The length of the CDR3 is 15 residues. CDR1 and CDR2 (germline): SGHNT, YYREEE (reference sequence). The assay was immunoSEQ multiplex PCR, and TCRdb's table has in-frame clones only and misses some. The table lists about 28,000 clones, about 90% of them singletons. Specimen: CD4+ T cells from peripheral blood mononuclear cells, collected in the first trimester of pregnancy. The sequence was collected from a female donor in good health, enrolled as a control in a pregnancy study. This chain connects TRBV5-4 to TRBJ1-1; 8 nucleotides line up with TRBD1. CDR3 sequence: CASTSPQQGGTEAFF. For the CDR3, the DNA is TGTGCCAGCACCTCCCCCCAACAGGGGGGAACTGAAGCTTTCTTT.